This TCR beta chain was obtained from a study of T cell repertoires in aging, cancer and after chemotherapy (dated 2019 in TCRdb). About the study as a whole: Donors spanned six age groups from 30 or younger to 70 or older, with at least three individuals per group. Approximately 10 million TCR reads were contained in the full dataset. To look at immunoaging and at how T cells reconstitute after chemotherapy, the study profiled TCR beta repertoires in peripheral blood from both healthy donors and cancer patients. Paired pre- and post-chemotherapy samples in the hematological group came from chronic lymphocytic leukemia patients treated with fludarabine- or bendamustine-based regimens. Alongside 95 healthy donors serving as a reference group, the cohort included some 210 cancer patients, of whom some 91 had hematological cancers and approximately 120 had solid cancers.

Multiplex touch-down PCR with a mixed TRB-A/B primer pool was used to amplify rearranged TRB sequences covering the V, D and J segments. Illumina adapters and sample indices were added to the amplicons in two consecutive PCR reactions performed with Phusion HS II polymerase. Amplicons were gel-purified with the NucleoSpin Gel and PCR Clean-up kit, then checked with Qubit and an Agilent 2100 Bioanalyzer. The libraries were sequenced on an Illumina MiSeq with 600-cycle, single-indexed, paired-end runs. In the original analysis: Processing of the TRB sequences was carried out with MiXCR versions 2.12 and 3.0.5. Each unique CDR3 nucleotide sequence was treated as one clone, and only productive sequences with two or more reads were kept. The repertoire metrics were Shannon diversity, evenness, clonality (defined as one minus evenness), and alpha-parameterized diversity profiles covering alpha 0 to 5. Generation probabilities of clones in paired pre- and post-chemotherapy samples were computed with the IGoR algorithm. TCRdb reworked the public reads: Q25 trimming with fastp, MiXCR clone assembly, productive beta chains retained. Identical CDR3 proteins give one entry, which carries the most common genes and DNA. The authors' filters were not applied to this entry. The sample profile shows around 3,200 distinct CDR3 sequences; over 20% of them were found once. The leading ten clones occupy 30% to 45% of the sample.

The CDR3 has 14 amino acids, counting the end cysteine and phenylalanine. The kept DNA is CDR3 alone, 42 bases in frame from the first base. The trim is 3 bases for V and 3 bases for J, with a gap of 12 bases between the germline ends. From a lookup of the germline V gene, CDR1 and CDR2 are SGHTA and FQGNSA. Study-wide conclusions, independent of this receptor: Hematological cancer patients had infiltration of lymphoid organs, and this infiltration may itself impair thymic emigration or peripheral T cell expansion. In both cancer cohorts, the median generation probability rose over the chemotherapy interval, which suggests that the repertoire was reconstituted through rebound thymic output. Significantly lower blood TCR diversity and higher clonality were observed in untreated patients with hematological or solid cancers than in age-matched healthy donors. The authors noted that the repertoire data do not allow conclusions about immunological memory after chemotherapy. In healthy donors, the decline in TCR diversity with age was mainly explained by loss of richness, whereas in cancer patients loss of evenness was also found to contribute.

TCR beta rearrangements were amplified from genomic DNA isolated from peripheral blood, not from sorted cells or RNA. About this clonotype itself: Which antigen it targets is not known. Base qualities are not provided; no much larger clone lies one nucleotide away.

The TCR was taken from a human donor with a blood cancer. This chain is built from TRBV7-2 and TRBJ2-7; no D gene can be assigned with confidence. What was sequenced was blood. The nucleotide sequence reads TGTGCCAGCAGCTTGGCCAGTGGCAGCTACGAGCAGTACTTC. Its protein product is CASSLASGSYEQYF.